These T cell receptor beta chains were read from a single sample in a study of cytotoxic CD8 clonotypes in ibrutinib-treated CLL. Method: immunoSEQ multiplex PCR; TCRdb's copy keeps in-frame clones and lacks some. In the table there are approximately 45,000 clones, approximately 65% of which are singletons. Source: PBMCs, taken after 24 months of ibrutinib treatment. The receptors stem from a human donor with chronic lymphocytic leukemia. Both conserved end residues are part of each CDR3. A D gene is named only where the DNA matches it firmly. For some rows the clone size is stated as once, few or many, or as a class when expanded; others skip it.

>TRBV5-1|NA|TRBJ2-5|NA
CASSLQNGGETQYF
TGCGCCAGCAGCTTGCAGAATGGGGGAGAGACCCAGTACTTC
>TRBV27|NA|TRBJ2-5|NA
CASSVLGVETQYF
TGTGCCAGCAGCGTACTAGGGGTAGAGACCCAGTACTTC
>TRBV18|TRBD2|TRBJ2-7|many
CASSHGLAGEYEQYF
TGTGCCAGCTCGCATGGACTAGCGGGAGAGTACGAGCAGTACTTC
>TRBV4-1|NA|TRBJ2-3|NA
CASSQVAPTDTQYF
TGCGCCAGCAGCCAAGTTGCCCCCACAGATACGCAGTATTTT
>TRBV5-6|NA|TRBJ2-1|NA
CASSLGDPARQFF
TGTGCCAGCAGCTTGGGGGACCCAGCTAGACAGTTCTTC
>TRBV11-2|NA|TRBJ2-3|NA
CASSSLGGIGTDTQYF
TGTGCCAGCAGCTCGCTAGGAGGGATTGGCACAGATACGCAGTATTTT
>TRBV28|TRBD1|TRBJ1-2|NA
CASTGTGTFDYTF
TGTGCCAGCACTGGGACAGGGACCTTTGACTACACCTTC
>TRBV6-1|NA|TRBJ2-5|NA
CASSEVHRLTQYF
TGTGCCAGCAGTGAAGTACACCGATTGACCCAGTACTTC
>TRBV9|NA|TRBJ1-6|few
CASSVGGFDSPLHF
TGTGCCAGCAGCGTAGGAGGGTTCGACTCACCCCTCCACTTT
>TRBV7-2|NA|TRBJ2-1|few
CASSLDSRYNEQFF
TGTGCCAGCAGCTTAGACTCCCGGTACAATGAGCAGTTCTTC
>TRBV11-2|TRBD2|TRBJ2-5|NA
CASLVAGMIRETQYF
TGTGCCAGCCTTGTAGCGGGAATGATCCGGGAGACCCAGTACTTC
>TRBV6-1|NA|TRBJ1-5|NA
CATRGVGNQPQHF
TGTGCCACCAGAGGTGTGGGAAATCAGCCCCAGCATTTT
>TRBV2|TRBD1|TRBJ1-2|few
CARARQGYGYTF
TGTGCCAGGGCAAGACAGGGCTATGGCTACACCTTC
>TRBV6-5|NA|TRBJ2-3|NA
CASSYLSLGDTQYF
TGTGCCAGCAGTTACCTTTCCCTGGGGGATACGCAGTATTTT
>TRBV15|TRBD2|TRBJ2-1|NA
CATSRDLWGGGRSNNEQFF
TGTGCCACCAGCAGAGATTTGTGGGGAGGCGGGAGGTCCAACAATGAGCAGTTCTTC
>TRBV27|NA|TRBJ1-1|NA
CASRRYTEAFF
TGTGCCAGCAGACGGTACACTGAAGCTTTCTTT
>TRBV7-2|TRBD1|TRBJ2-1|NA
CASSRQGSQYNEQFF
TGTGCCAGCAGCCGACAGGGATCTCAGTACAATGAGCAGTTCTTC
>TRBV27|NA|TRBJ1-2|NA
CASSPGTLHSLYTF
TGTGCCAGCAGCCCCGGGACTCTTCACTCCCTTTACACCTTC
>TRBV28|TRBD1|TRBJ1-2|NA
CASSFGRQGYGYTF
TGTGCCAGCAGTTTTGGAAGACAGGGGTATGGCTACACCTTC
>TRBV10-3|TRBD2|TRBJ2-7|NA
CAISGSGVNYEQYF
TGTGCCATCAGTGGAAGCGGGGTGAACTACGAGCAGTACTTC
>TRBV6-1|NA|TRBJ1-3|few
CASSLMGDEGNTIYF
TGTGCCAGCAGTTTAATGGGGGACGAGGGAAACACCATATATTTT
>TRBV19|NA|TRBJ1-2|few
CASSMSRLYRKANYGYTF
TGTGCCAGTAGTATGTCTCGCCTGTACAGAAAAGCTAACTATGGCTACACCTTC
>TRBV6-5|NA|TRBJ2-7|NA
CASSYDGTSPYEQYF
TGTGCCAGCAGTTATGACGGCACCTCCCCCTACGAGCAGTACTTC
>TRBV10-3|TRBD2|TRBJ2-1|NA
CAISESGLGGSSYNEQFF
TGTGCCATCAGTGAGTCGGGTCTGGGCGGGAGCTCCTACAATGAGCAGTTCTTC
>TRBV5-4|NA|TRBJ2-7|NA
CASSSPRLVRSYEQYF
TGTGCCAGCAGCTCGCCCCGGTTGGTTAGGTCCTACGAGCAGTACTTC
>TRBV2|NA|TRBJ2-5|NA
CASSTGTGKSETQYF
TGTGCCAGCAGCACCGGTACAGGGAAAAGCGAGACCCAGTACTTC
>TRBV5-1|NA|TRBJ2-1|NA
CASSYNKDYNEQFF
TGCGCCAGCAGCTATAATAAAGACTACAATGAGCAGTTCTTC
>TRBV9|NA|TRBJ1-1|NA
CASSAHMNTEAFF
TGTGCCAGCAGCGCCCACATGAACACTGAAGCTTTCTTT
>TRBV6-1|NA|TRBJ2-1|NA
CASSEGFVGSTLSYEQFF
TGTGCCAGCAGTGAAGGTTTTGTGGGTTCCACTCTATCCTATGAGCAGTTCTTC
>TRBV7-8|TRBD2|TRBJ2-1|NA
CASSPRVLAGVVEQFF
TGTGCCAGCAGCCCACGGGTATTAGCGGGAGTAGTTGAGCAGTTCTTC
>TRBV18|NA|TRBJ2-7|once
CASSSTGQLYEQYF
TGTGCCAGCTCATCGACAGGACAGCTATACGAGCAGTACTTC
>TRBV4-2|NA|TRBJ1-5|NA
CASSQGLGQPQHF
TGTGCCAGCAGCCAAGGTCTAGGTCAGCCCCAGCATTTT
>TRBV7-6|TRBD2|TRBJ2-3|once
CASSFSGITDTQYF
TGTGCCAGCAGCTTTAGCGGGATTACAGATACGCAGTATTTT
>TRBV21-1|NA|TRBJ1-1|few
CASSNHGRGETEAFF
TGTGCCAGCAGCAACCATGGAAGGGGTGAGACTGAAGCTTTCTTT
>TRBV6-1|NA|TRBJ1-1|NA
CATTTDSNTEAFF
TGTGCCACCACCACGGACAGTAACACTGAAGCTTTCTTT
>TRBV6-6|NA|TRBJ2-7|many
CASTSRSYEQYF
TGTGCCAGCACATCCCGAAGCTACGAGCAGTACTTC
>TRBV30|NA|TRBJ1-2|NA
CAWGGPSGYTF
TGTGCCTGGGGGGGCCCTAGCGGCTACACCTTC
>TRBV5-1|TRBD2|TRBJ2-1|NA
CASSLGPKVAGTYNEQFF
TGCGCCAGCAGCTTGGGCCCTAAGGTAGCGGGGACCTACAATGAGCAGTTCTTC